The rows below give T cell receptor beta chains drawn from one sample of a study of shared clonotypes between healthy human individuals. Clones were read by immunoSEQ multiplex PCR, and TCRdb kept only the in-frame ones, dropping some. The sample holds approximately 500,000 clones, around 85% seen once. Sequenced sample: PBMCs. These receptors were collected from a middle-aged woman in good health. Some clones in this sample may be carry-over from other donors' samples. Both conserved end residues are part of each CDR3. The D gene is left open where the match is weak. Clone size, where shown, is once, few, many, or a class for clones that have expanded.

.,TRBJ2-2,TRBV5-6,.,TGTGCCAGCAGCAGCGTGGACAGAGACACCGGGGAGCTGTTTTTT,CASSSVDRDTGELFF
.,TRBJ2-1,TRBV28,.,TGTGCCAGCAGTTTGGGGGGAGACTACAATGAGCAGTTCTTC,CASSLGGDYNEQFF
.,TRBJ2-5,TRBV6-1,.,TGTGCCAGCAGTGGGGGATTCCAAGAGACCCAGTACTTC,CASSGGFQETQYF
.,TRBJ1-5,TRBV7-2,once,TGTGCCAGCAGCCCACAGGGTTGGGGTGATCAGCCCCAGCATTTT,CASSPQGWGDQPQHF
TRBD1,TRBJ1-1,TRBV19,.,TGTGCCAGTGTAGACAGGGTATCAACTGAAGCTTTCTTT,CASVDRVSTEAFF
TRBD2,TRBJ2-5,TRBV7-3,.,TGTGCCAGCAGCCTGGGACTAGCGTCTCAAGAGACCCAGTACTTC,CASSLGLASQETQYF
.,TRBJ2-3,TRBV4-3,many,TGCGCCAGCAGCCACCTGGGGGATACGCAGTATTTT,CASSHLGDTQYF
.,TRBJ1-5,TRBV30,.,TGTGCCTGGAGTGTAGGGGGGCTCGATCAGCCCCAGCATTTT,CAWSVGGLDQPQHF
.,TRBJ2-7,TRBV11-2,once,TGTGCCAGCACCCTGAATAGAGGTCCCTACGAGCAGTACTTC,CASTLNRGPYEQYF
TRBD1,TRBJ2-2,TRBV11-1,once,TGTGCCAGCAGCACGCACAGGGGGCGCAACACCGGGGAGCTGTTTTTT,CASSTHRGRNTGELFF
TRBD2,TRBJ2-3,TRBV4-1,.,TGCGCCAGCAGCCAAGGCGTAGCGGGACCCACAGATACGCAGTATTTT,CASSQGVAGPTDTQYF
.,TRBJ1-4,TRBV5-8,.,TGTGCCAGCAGCTTGGAGGAGATGGAATGGAATGAAAAACTGTTTTTT,CASSLEEMEWNEKLFF
TRBD2,TRBJ2-1,TRBV30,.,TGTGCCTGGAGACCGAGGGGAGCGGGAGGGCCTTTATCGTCCTACAATGAGCAGTTCTTC,CAWRPRGAGGPLSSYNEQFF
TRBD2,TRBJ2-5,TRBV5-1,few,TGCGCCAGCAGCTCAAAACCCGGACTAGCGGGAGAAGAGACCCAGTACTTC,CASSSKPGLAGEETQYF
TRBD2,TRBJ2-7,TRBV5-1,.,TGCGCCAGCAGCCTTAGCGGGGGGCCCTACGAGCAGTACTTC,CASSLSGGPYEQYF
TRBD1,TRBJ2-7,TRBV19,.,TGTGCCAGTAGTGTGTTTCTTGGACAGGGTTACGAGCAGTACTTC,CASSVFLGQGYEQYF
TRBD1,TRBJ1-6,TRBV30,.,TGTGCCTGGAGTTGGGACAGAAGCTCCTATAATTCACCCCTCCACTTT,CAWSWDRSSYNSPLHF
.,TRBJ2-1,TRBV11-2,.,TGTGCCAGCAGCTTAGATCTTCTGGGGGAGCAGTTCTTC,CASSLDLLGEQFF
TRBD2,TRBJ2-5,TRBV5-1,.,TGCGCCAGCAGCTTGCAGGGCGGGGGGGAACAAGAGACCCAGTACTTC,CASSLQGGGEQETQYF
.,TRBJ1-2,TRBV6-5,.,TGTGCCAGCAGTTACTCCTTAGGGGCGAACTATGGCTACACCTTC,CASSYSLGANYGYTF
TRBD1,TRBJ1-1,TRBV18,.,TGTGCCAGCTCACCAACAGGACAGGGGGTTGGTACTGAAGCTTTCTTT,CASSPTGQGVGTEAFF
.,TRBJ2-7,TRBV27,.,TGTGCCAGCAGGGGGCCTGCCTACGAGCAGTACTTC,CASRGPAYEQYF
.,TRBJ2-2,TRBV11-2,.,TGTGCCAGCAGCTCGTTTGAGACCGGGGAGCTGTTTTTT,CASSSFETGELFF
.,TRBJ2-2,TRBV2,few,TGTGCCAGCAGTTTATCGGGAAGGAACACCGGGGAGCTGTTTTTT,CASSLSGRNTGELFF
TRBD2,TRBJ2-7,TRBV7-7,.,TGTGCCAGCAGCCCTTTGTCCGGGAGGGCCGGAGAGCAGTACTTC,CASSPLSGRAGEQYF
.,TRBJ2-1,TRBV5-1,.,TGCGCCAGCAGCCTGATCCCCACAGAACTCTCCTACAATGAGCAGTTCTTC,CASSLIPTELSYNEQFF
.,TRBJ2-7,TRBV28,.,TGTGCCAGCAACCCTCAGGCCCCCAGGACCCACGAGCAGTACTTC,CASNPQAPRTHEQYF
.,TRBJ1-4,TRBV9,.,TGTGCCAGCAGCGTACTCCCAGGGAGTGAAAAACTGTTTTTT,CASSVLPGSEKLFF
TRBD2,TRBJ2-1,TRBV5-1,.,TGCGCCAGCAGCCGACTAGCGGGACAATACAATGAGCAGTTCTTC,CASSRLAGQYNEQFF
.,TRBJ1-2,TRBV7-9,.,TGTGCCAGCAACAAAGACAGCTATGGCTACACCTTC,CASNKDSYGYTF
TRBD1,TRBJ1-2,TRBV19,.,TGTGCCAGTAGTACGCGCGGGACAGGGGATTCGCGTGGCTACACCTTC,CASSTRGTGDSRGYTF
.,TRBJ2-1,TRBV7-9,once,TGTGCCAGCAGCAAGACTAGGTACAATGAGCAGTTCTTC,CASSKTRYNEQFF
.,TRBJ2-1,TRBV5-1,many,TGCGCCAGCAGCCCCGCTACTGGGACGCTTACAGGGAATGAGCAGTTCTTC,CASSPATGTLTGNEQFF
TRBD1,TRBJ2-1,TRBV29-1,.,TGCAGCGTTTCGGGGACAGGGAATAATAATGAGCAGTTCTTC,CSVSGTGNNNEQFF
.,TRBJ2-2,TRBV11-2,.,TGTGCCAGCAGCTCCCAGGTGGTAGGAGAGCTGTTTTTT,CASSSQVVGELFF
TRBD1,TRBJ2-7,TRBV4-3,many,TGCGCCAGCAGCCAAGATCCCCGGGACAGGGTCGAGCAGTACTTC,CASSQDPRDRVEQYF
.,TRBJ1-3,TRBV5-1,.,TGCGCCAGCAGCTTGTCGGATGCCTCTGGAAACACCATATATTTT,CASSLSDASGNTIYF
TRBD1,TRBJ2-2,TRBV5-1,few,TGCGCCAGCAGCTTGGGGCTCCAGGGGGCGTGGACCGGGGAGCTGTTTTTT,CASSLGLQGAWTGELFF
.,TRBJ2-7,TRBV20-1,.,TGCAGTGCGGAGCGCTACGAGCAGTACTTC,CSAERYEQYF
.,TRBJ2-1,TRBV28,many,TGTGCCAGCAGTTTACGCAGGGGGGGGTACAATGAGCAGTTCTTC,CASSLRRGGYNEQFF
.,TRBJ2-7,TRBV5-6,.,TGTGCCAGCAGTTTTGTGACCCCCTCCTACGAGCAGTACTTC,CASSFVTPSYEQYF
TRBD1,TRBJ1-2,TRBV5-4,.,TGTGCCAGCAGCTCCGCCCTGACAGGGGGCTATGGCTACACCTTC,CASSSALTGGYGYTF
.,TRBJ2-3,TRBV11-2,.,TGTGCCAGCAGCTTAACTACAGGGCGCACAGATACGCAGTATTTT,CASSLTTGRTDTQYF
.,TRBJ2-7,TRBV30,.,TGTGCCTGGAGTAGGCCCCGGGACGGCATCTACGAGCAGTACTTC,CAWSRPRDGIYEQYF
.,TRBJ2-5,TRBV5-1,.,TGCGCCAGCAGCAGAGGACTCCGCCAAGAGACCCAGTACTTC,CASSRGLRQETQYF
.,TRBJ2-1,TRBV7-3,many,TGTGCCAGCAGCCGGACCAGCTCCCTTTACGATGAGCAGTTCTTC,CASSRTSSLYDEQFF
.,TRBJ1-4,TRBV25-1,.,TGTGCCAGCACGTTCTCGGGGGCGGGTAATGAAAAACTGTTTTTT,CASTFSGAGNEKLFF
TRBD1,TRBJ2-2,TRBV14,once,TGTGCCAGCAGCCCACAGGGGGTCGGGGAGCTGTTTTTT,CASSPQGVGELFF
.,TRBJ2-1,TRBV11-3,.,TGTGCCAGCAGCGAATCAGGGGACCCAATGATCAATGAGCAGTTCTTC,CASSESGDPMINEQFF
.,TRBJ1-1,TRBV11-2,.,TGTGCCAGCAGGGCCCGTCAGGGAGGGACTGAAGCTTTCTTT,CASRARQGGTEAFF
.,TRBJ2-3,TRBV18,.,TGTGCCAGCTCACCGACGGGACTCCCGACGCAGTATTTT,CASSPTGLPTQYF
.,TRBJ2-3,TRBV27,.,TGTGCCAGCAGCACTCCTATAAATAGCAATACGCAGTATTTT,CASSTPINSNTQYF
TRBD2,TRBJ2-3,TRBV30,.,TGTGCCTGGAGTGTACGGGGACTAGCGGCAGATACGCAGTATTTT,CAWSVRGLAADTQYF
TRBD1,TRBJ2-7,TRBV19,once,TGTGCCAGTAGTATCGCCGGGACAGGGGCCTTGGGGAGCTCCTACGAGCAGTACTTC,CASSIAGTGALGSSYEQYF
.,TRBJ2-5,TRBV5-1,.,TGCGCCAGCAGCCTGGGACAACTGCAAGAGACCCAGTACTTC,CASSLGQLQETQYF
.,TRBJ1-1,TRBV28,.,TGTGCCAGCAGTCTGGACCCGAACACTGAAGCTTTCTTT,CASSLDPNTEAFF
TRBD2,TRBJ2-3,TRBV25-1,.,TGTGCCAGCAGCGACCCCGCGGGAGGAGATACGCAGTATTTT,CASSDPAGGDTQYF
TRBD1,TRBJ1-1,TRBV27,few,TGTGCCAGCAGTTACAGACCGGGACAGGGTGGGATGAGCGAAGCTTTCTTT,CASSYRPGQGGMSEAFF